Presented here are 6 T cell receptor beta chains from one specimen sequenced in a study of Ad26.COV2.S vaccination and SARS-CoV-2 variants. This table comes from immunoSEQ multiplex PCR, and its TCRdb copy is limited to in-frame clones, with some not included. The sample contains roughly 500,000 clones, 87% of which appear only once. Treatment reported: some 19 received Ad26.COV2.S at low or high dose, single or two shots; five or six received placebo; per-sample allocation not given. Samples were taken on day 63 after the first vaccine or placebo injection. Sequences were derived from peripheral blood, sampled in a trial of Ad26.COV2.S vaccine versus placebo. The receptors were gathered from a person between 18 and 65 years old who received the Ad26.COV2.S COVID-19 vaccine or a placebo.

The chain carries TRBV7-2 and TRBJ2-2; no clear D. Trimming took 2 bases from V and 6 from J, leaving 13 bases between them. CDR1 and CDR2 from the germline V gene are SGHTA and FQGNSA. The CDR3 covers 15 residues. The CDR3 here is CASSLSGPLAGELFF. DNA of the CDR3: TGTGCCAGCAGCTTATCAGGTCCCTTGGCCGGGGAGCTGTTTTTT.

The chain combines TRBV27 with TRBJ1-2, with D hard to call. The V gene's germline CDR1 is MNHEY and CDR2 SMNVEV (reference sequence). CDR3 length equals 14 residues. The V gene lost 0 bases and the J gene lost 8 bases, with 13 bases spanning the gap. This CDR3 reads CASSLSWGWVGYTF. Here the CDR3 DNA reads TGTGCCAGCAGTTTATCGTGGGGTTGGGTAGGCTACACCTTC.

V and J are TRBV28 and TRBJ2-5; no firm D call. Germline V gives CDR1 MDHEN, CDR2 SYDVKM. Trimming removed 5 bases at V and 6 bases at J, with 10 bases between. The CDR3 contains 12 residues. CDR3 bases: TGTGCCAGCAGTCCCCGTAGGAAGACCCAGTACTTC. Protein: CASSPRRKTQYF. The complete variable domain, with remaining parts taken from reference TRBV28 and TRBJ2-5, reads DVKVTQSSRYLVKRTGEKVFLECVQDMDHENMFWYRQDPGLGLRLIYFSYDVKMKEKGDIPEGYSVSREKKERFSLILESASTNQTSMYLCASSPRRKTQYFGPGTRLLVL.

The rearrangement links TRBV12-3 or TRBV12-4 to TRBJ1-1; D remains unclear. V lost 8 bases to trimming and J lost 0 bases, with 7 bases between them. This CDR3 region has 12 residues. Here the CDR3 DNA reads TGTGCCAGCGGGAAAATGAACACTGAAGCTTTCTTT. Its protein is CASGKMNTEAFF.

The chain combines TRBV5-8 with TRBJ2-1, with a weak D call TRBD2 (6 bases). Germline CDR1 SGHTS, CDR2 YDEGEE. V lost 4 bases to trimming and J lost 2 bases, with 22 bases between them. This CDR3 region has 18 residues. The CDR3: CASSPARVLALAYNEQFF. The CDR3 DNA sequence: TGTGCCAGCAGCCCCGCACGCGTACTAGCCCTTGCCTACAATGAGCAGTTCTTC.

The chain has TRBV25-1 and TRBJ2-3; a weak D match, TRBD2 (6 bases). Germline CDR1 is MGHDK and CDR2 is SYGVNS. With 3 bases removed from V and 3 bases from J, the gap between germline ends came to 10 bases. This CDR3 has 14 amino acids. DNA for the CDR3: TGTGCCAGCAGTGAGTTAGGGAGGACAGATACGCAGTATTTT. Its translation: CASSELGRTDTQYF.